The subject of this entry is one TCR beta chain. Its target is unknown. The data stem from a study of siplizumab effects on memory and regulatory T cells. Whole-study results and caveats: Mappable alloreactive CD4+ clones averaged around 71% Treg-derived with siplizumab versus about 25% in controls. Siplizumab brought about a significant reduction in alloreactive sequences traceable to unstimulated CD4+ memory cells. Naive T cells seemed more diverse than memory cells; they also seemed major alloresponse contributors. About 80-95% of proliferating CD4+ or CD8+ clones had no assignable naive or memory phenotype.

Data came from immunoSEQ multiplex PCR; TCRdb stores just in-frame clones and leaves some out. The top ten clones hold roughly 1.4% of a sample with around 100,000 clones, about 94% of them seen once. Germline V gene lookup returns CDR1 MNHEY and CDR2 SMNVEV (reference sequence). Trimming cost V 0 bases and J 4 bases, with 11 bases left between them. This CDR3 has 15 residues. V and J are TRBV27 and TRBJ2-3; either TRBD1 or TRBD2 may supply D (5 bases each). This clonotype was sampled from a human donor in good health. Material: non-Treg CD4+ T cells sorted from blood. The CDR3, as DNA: TGTGCCAGCAGTTTATCGTTCCAGGGACCAGATACGCAGTATTTT. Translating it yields CASSLSFQGPDTQYF.